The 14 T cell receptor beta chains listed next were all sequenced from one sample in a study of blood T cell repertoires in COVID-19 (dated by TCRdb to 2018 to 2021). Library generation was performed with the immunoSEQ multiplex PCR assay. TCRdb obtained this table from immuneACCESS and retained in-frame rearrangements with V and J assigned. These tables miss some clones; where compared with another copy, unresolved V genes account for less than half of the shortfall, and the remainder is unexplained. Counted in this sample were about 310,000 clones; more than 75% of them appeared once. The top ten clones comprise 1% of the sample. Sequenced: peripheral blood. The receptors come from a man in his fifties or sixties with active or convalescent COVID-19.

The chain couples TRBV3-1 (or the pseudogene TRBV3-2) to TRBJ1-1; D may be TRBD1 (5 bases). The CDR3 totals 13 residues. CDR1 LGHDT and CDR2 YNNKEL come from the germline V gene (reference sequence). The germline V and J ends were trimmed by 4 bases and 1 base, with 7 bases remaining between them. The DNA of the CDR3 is TGTGCCAGCAGCCCGACAGAGAACACTGAAGCTTTCTTT. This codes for CASSPTENTEAFF.

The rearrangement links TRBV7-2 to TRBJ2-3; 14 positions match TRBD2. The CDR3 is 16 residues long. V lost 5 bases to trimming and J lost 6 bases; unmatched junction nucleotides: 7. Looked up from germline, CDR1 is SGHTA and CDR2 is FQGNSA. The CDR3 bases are TGTGCCAGCAGCCCGACTAGCGGGGGGGCCGGGGATACGCAGTATTTT. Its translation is CASSPTSGGAGDTQYF.

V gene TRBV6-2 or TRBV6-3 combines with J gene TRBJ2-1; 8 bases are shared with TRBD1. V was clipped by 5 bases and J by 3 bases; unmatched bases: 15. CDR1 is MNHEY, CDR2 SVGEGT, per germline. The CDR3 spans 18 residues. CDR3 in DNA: TGTGCCAGCAGTGCGGCCTTTGGACAGGGTGGGGGCTACAATGAGCAGTTCTTC. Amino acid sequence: CASSAAFGQGGGYNEQFF.

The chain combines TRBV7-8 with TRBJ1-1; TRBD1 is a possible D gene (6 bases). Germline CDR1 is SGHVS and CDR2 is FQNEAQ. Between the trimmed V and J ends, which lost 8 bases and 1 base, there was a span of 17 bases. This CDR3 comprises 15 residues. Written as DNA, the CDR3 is TGTGCCAGCCAGCCCCGACCGGGACAGAACACTGAAGCTTTCTTT. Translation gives CASQPRPGQNTEAFF.

CDR3 in amino acids: CASSLRGQGDSPLHF. The CDR3 DNA reads as TGCGCCAGCAGCTTGCGCGGACAGGGGGACTCACCCCTCCACTTT. J is TRBJ1-6 and V is TRBV5-1; 10 nucleotides align to TRBD1. The ends lost 1 base at V and 10 bases at J; junction bases unmatched: 5. The germline V gene encodes CDR1 SGHRS and CDR2 YFSETQ. The CDR3 loop spans 15 amino acids.

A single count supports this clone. The CDR3 DNA is TGCGCCAGCAGCCAAGAAACAGGGGAAGGGAATGAGCAGTTCTTC. Its protein product is CASSQETGEGNEQFF. The chain carries TRBV4-3 and TRBJ2-1, with 7 bases lining up with TRBD1. The CDR3 contains 15 residues. V shed 0 bases, J shed 7 bases, and the junction held 6 bases outside the gene matches. The germline V gene encodes CDR1 LGHNA and CDR2 YSLEER.

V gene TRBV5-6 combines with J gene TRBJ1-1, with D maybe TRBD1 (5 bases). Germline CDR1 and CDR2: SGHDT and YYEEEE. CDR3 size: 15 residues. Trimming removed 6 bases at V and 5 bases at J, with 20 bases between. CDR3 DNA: TGTGCCAGCACTCTCCGACCGGAAGGGGTTACTGAAGCTTTCTTT. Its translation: CASTLRPEGVTEAFF.

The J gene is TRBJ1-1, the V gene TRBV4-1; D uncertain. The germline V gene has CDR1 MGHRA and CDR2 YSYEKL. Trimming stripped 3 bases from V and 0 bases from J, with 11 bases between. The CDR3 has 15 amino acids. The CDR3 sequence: CASSQTDSMNTEAFF. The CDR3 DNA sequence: TGCGCCAGCAGCCAGACGGACTCAATGAACACTGAAGCTTTCTTT.

CDR3 DNA sequence: TGCGCCAGCAGCCAAGATTACAGGGGAGCCGTCTATAATTCACCCCTCCACTTT. Its translation: CASSQDYRGAVYNSPLHF. The chain links TRBV4-3 to TRBJ1-6, with 7 bases matching TRBD1. Trimming removed 0 bases from V and 3 bases from J; junction bases left unmatched: 8. CDR3 length: 18 amino acids. From germline, CDR1 is LGHNA and CDR2 YSLEER.

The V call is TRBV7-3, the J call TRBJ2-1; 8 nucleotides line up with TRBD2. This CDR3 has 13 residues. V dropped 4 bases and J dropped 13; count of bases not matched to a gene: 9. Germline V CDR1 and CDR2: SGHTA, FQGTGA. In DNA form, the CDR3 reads TGTGCCAGCAGCTCACCCGGGACTAGAGAACAGTTCTTC. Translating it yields CASSSPGTREQFF. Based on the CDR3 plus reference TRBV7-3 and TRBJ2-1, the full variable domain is GAGVSQTPSNKVTEKGKYVELRCDPISGHTALYWYRQSLGQGPEFLIYFQGTGAADDSGLPNDRFFAVRPEGSVSTLKIQRTERGDSAVYLCASSSPGTREQFFGPGTRLTVL.

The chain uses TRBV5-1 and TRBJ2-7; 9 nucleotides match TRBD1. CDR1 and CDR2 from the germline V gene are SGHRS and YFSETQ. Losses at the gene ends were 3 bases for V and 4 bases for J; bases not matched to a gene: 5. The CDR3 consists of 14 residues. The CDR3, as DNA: TGCGCCAGCAGCTCGGGACAGGGTAATTACGAGCAGTACTTC. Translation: CASSSGQGNYEQYF.

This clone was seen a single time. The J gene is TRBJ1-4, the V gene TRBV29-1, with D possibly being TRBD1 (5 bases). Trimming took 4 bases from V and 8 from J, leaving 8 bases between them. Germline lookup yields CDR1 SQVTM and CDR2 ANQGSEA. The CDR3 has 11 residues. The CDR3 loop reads CSVGRGEKLFF. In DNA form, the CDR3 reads TGCAGCGTTGGGAGGGGAGAAAAACTGTTTTTT.

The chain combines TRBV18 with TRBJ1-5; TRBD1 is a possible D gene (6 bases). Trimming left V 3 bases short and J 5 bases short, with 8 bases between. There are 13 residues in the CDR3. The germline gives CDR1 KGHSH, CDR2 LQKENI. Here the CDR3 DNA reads TGTGCCAGCTCACCGCAGGGGCATCAGCCCCAGCATTTT. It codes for CASSPQGHQPQHF. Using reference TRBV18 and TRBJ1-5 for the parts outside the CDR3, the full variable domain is NAGVMQNPRHLVRRRGQEARLRCSPMKGHSHVYWYRQLPEEGLKFMVYLQKENIIDESGMPKERFSAEFPKEGPSILRIQQVVRGDSAAYFCASSPQGHQPQHFGDGTRLSIL.

The CDR3 DNA reads as TGTGCCTGGGTAGCGGGTTTCACAGATACGCAGTATTTT. Its translation: CAWVAGFTDTQYF. The chain joins TRBV30 to TRBJ2-3; 7 nucleotides match TRBD2. J lost 2 bases, V lost 5 bases, and 4 bases had no gene match. There are 13 residues in the CDR3. From germline, CDR1 is GTSNPN and CDR2 SVGIG (reference sequence).